The rows below give T cell receptor beta chains drawn from one sample of a study of blood T cell repertoires in COVID-19. Profiled with immunoSEQ multiplex PCR; TCRdb holds only in-frame clones, not every one. The sample records a few hundred thousand clones, approximately 89% being singletons. Sequenced material: PBMCs or T cells enriched from blood (not recorded which). Source of these receptors: a woman between 50 and 59 years old who had been exposed to COVID-19. The CDR3 runs from the conserved cysteine through the conserved F or W. D genes are given only for firm matches. The size field is filled for only some rows; it gives once, few, many or a size class.

TRBJ1-2 | - | TRBD1 | TRBV5-1 | TGCGCCAGCAGCTTGCTTACAGGGACAGGGGGCGATGGCTACACCTTC | CASSLLTGTGGDGYTF
TRBJ2-7 | - | TRBD2 | TRBV27 | TGTGCCAGCAGTGCCAGCGGGGGCCAAACCTACGAGCAGTACTTC | CASSASGGQTYEQYF
TRBJ1-5 | - | TRBD1 | TRBV3-1/TRBV3-2 | TGTGCCAGCAGCCAAGACGGGACAGGAAATCAGCCCCAGCATTTT | CASSQDGTGNQPQHF
TRBJ2-7 | - | - | TRBV19 | TGTGCCAGTAGTATAGCCGGACACGGCCCCTACGAGCAGTACTTC | CASSIAGHGPYEQYF
TRBJ1-2 | - | - | TRBV3-1/TRBV3-2 | TGTGCCAGCAGCCAAAGGGGAGGACATGGCTACACCTTC | CASSQRGGHGYTF
TRBJ1-6 | - | TRBD1 | TRBV3-1/TRBV3-2 | TGTGCCAGCAGTCTCGGGACAGATAATTCACCCCTCCACTTT | CASSLGTDNSPLHF
TRBJ1-3 | - | - | TRBV7-9 | TGTGCCAGCAGCCTGGGACTGAGCTCTGGAAACACCATATATTTT | CASSLGLSSGNTIYF
TRBJ1-2 | - | - | TRBV6-5 | TGTGCCAGCAGTACTGGGGGGGAAGGTGGCTACACCTTC | CASSTGGEGGYTF
TRBJ1-6 | - | - | TRBV12-3/TRBV12-4 | TGTGCCAGCAGTGTACAGGAGTATTCACCCCTCCACTTT | CASSVQEYSPLHF
TRBJ2-4 | - | - | TRBV7-2 | TGTGCCAGCAGCTTAGGGCAGGGCCCCAAAAACATTCAGTACTTC | CASSLGQGPKNIQYF
TRBJ1-1 | - | TRBD1 | TRBV7-2 | TGTGCCAGCAGCTACAGGGGGATAAACACTGAAGCTTTCTTT | CASSYRGINTEAFF
TRBJ1-5 | - | - | TRBV19 | TGTGCCAGTAGTATTGATTCGGCAGGGAGGAATCAGCCCCAGCATTTT | CASSIDSAGRNQPQHF
TRBJ2-3 | - | TRBD2 | TRBV10-3 | TGTGCCATCAGTGAAAGAAAAGCGGGGGGTAGCACAGATACGCAGTATTTT | CAISERKAGGSTDTQYF
TRBJ1-4 | - | - | TRBV2 | TGTGCCAGCAGTGAAGTAACTGCAACTAATGAAAAACTGTTTTTT | CASSEVTATNEKLFF
TRBJ2-2 | - | - | TRBV18 | TGTGCCAGCTCACCACGTGAGGCGAACACCGGGGAGCTGTTTTTT | CASSPREANTGELFF
TRBJ1-5 | - | - | TRBV5-1 | TGCGCCAGCAGCAAGGACACTAGCAATCAGCCCCAGCATTTT | CASSKDTSNQPQHF
TRBJ1-2 | - | - | TRBV30 | TGTGCCTGGAGGATGCAACAGGGAACTAACTATGGCTACACCTTC | CAWRMQQGTNYGYTF
TRBJ1-6 | - | - | TRBV5-1 | TGCGCCAGCAGCCGAAATTCCCCCGGGGGAGCTCCGGGAAATTCACCCCTCCACTTT | CASSRNSPGGAPGNSPLHF
TRBJ2-1 | - | - | TRBV5-1 | TGCGCCAGCAGCTCGACAGGGGAGGGCTACAATGAGCAGTTCTTC | CASSSTGEGYNEQFF
TRBJ1-2 | - | TRBD1 | TRBV2 | TGTGCCAGCAGTGGCCGGGACAGAGATAACTATGGCTACACCTTC | CASSGRDRDNYGYTF
TRBJ1-2 | once | TRBD1 | TRBV6-1 | TGTGCCAGCAGTGAAGAAGGGACAGAAAACTATGGCTACACCTTC | CASSEEGTENYGYTF
TRBJ1-4 | - | TRBD1 | TRBV25-1 | TGTGCCAGCAGTGACCCGGGACAGGATAATGAAAAACTGTTTTTT | CASSDPGQDNEKLFF
TRBJ2-7 | - | - | TRBV30 | TGTGCCTGGAGTGTAACAGGGCCCTACGAGCAGTACTTC | CAWSVTGPYEQYF
TRBJ2-4 | - | - | TRBV28 | TGTGCCAGCAGTTTGCCCCAAGAGGGATATAGCAAAAACATTCAGTACTTC | CASSLPQEGYSKNIQYF
TRBJ2-3 | - | TRBD2 | TRBV6-4 | TGTGCCAGCAGTGACTCAGTCGCCGGGACTAGTCAGTATTTT | CASSDSVAGTSQYF
TRBJ1-3 | - | - | TRBV5-1 | TGCGCCAGCAGCCCTCTATTGACAGATTCTGGAAACACCATATATTTT | CASSPLLTDSGNTIYF
TRBJ1-6 | - | - | TRBV9 | TGTGCCAGCAGCGTAGAGGGGAATAATTCACCCCTCCACTTT | CASSVEGNNSPLHF
TRBJ1-5 | - | - | TRBV28 | TGTGCCAGCACCTCCTCCGGGGAGGGCCTCAATCAGCCCCAGCATTTT | CASTSSGEGLNQPQHF
TRBJ1-2 | - | - | TRBV3-1/TRBV3-2 | TGTGCCAGCAGCCAGGGACAAATACTTTCCCGCTATGGCTACACCTTC | CASSQGQILSRYGYTF
TRBJ1-4 | - | - | TRBV19 | TGTGCCAGTAGCGTAACAACTAATGAAAAACTGTTTTTT | CASSVTTNEKLFF
TRBJ1-2 | - | TRBD1 | TRBV4-1 | TGCGCCAGCAGCCAAGAGGGGGCCAAGGGGGCAAGCGGCTACACCTTC | CASSQEGAKGASGYTF
TRBJ1-4 | - | - | TRBV28 | TGTGCCAGCAGTCTAAGCCCAGGGGCCCTCAATCTGGTAACTAATGAAAAACTGTTTTTT | CASSLSPGALNLVTNEKLFF
TRBJ2-7 | - | TRBD1 | TRBV7-9 | TGTGCCAGCAGCCCGGGACAGGGTGCCTACGAGCAGTACTTC | CASSPGQGAYEQYF
TRBJ2-7 | - | TRBD1 | TRBV4-1 | TGCGCCAGCAGCCGTAACAGACAGGGAGAATCCTACGAGCAGTACTTC | CASSRNRQGESYEQYF
TRBJ1-2 | - | - | TRBV6-5 | TGTGCCAGCAGTTACTTGCGTTTTAACTATGGCTACACCTTC | CASSYLRFNYGYTF
TRBJ2-2 | - | TRBD1 | TRBV18 | TGTGCCAGCTCACCCAAGGACAGGGTGGTGTCTACCGGGGAGCTGTTTTTT | CASSPKDRVVSTGELFF
TRBJ1-6 | - | - | TRBV10-3 | TGTGCCATCAGTGCTCAGAAAAATTCACCCCTCCACTTT | CAISAQKNSPLHF
TRBJ2-5 | - | TRBD2 | TRBV9 | TGTGCCAGCAGCGTAGAGGTGGGAGGGATCGAGACCCAGTACTTC | CASSVEVGGIETQYF
TRBJ1-6 | few | - | TRBV6-5 | TGTGCCAGCAGCCATTATAATTCACCCCTCCACTTT | CASSHYNSPLHF
TRBJ1-1 | - | TRBD1 | TRBV19 | TGTGCCAGTAGTACACATCGGGACAGGGTTCCGACGAACACTGAAGCTTTCTTT | CASSTHRDRVPTNTEAFF
TRBJ1-1 | - | - | TRBV28 | TGTGCCAGCAGCCTTATTGACACTGAAGCTTTCTTT | CASSLIDTEAFF
TRBJ1-5 | - | - | TRBV15 | TGTGCCACCAGCAGAGATCCGAATCAGCCCCAGCATTTT | CATSRDPNQPQHF
TRBJ2-3 | - | - | TRBV7-9 | TGTGCCAGCAGCCGAGCGGAGGCCCACACAGATACGCAGTATTTT | CASSRAEAHTDTQYF
TRBJ2-7 | - | TRBD1 | TRBV7-9 | TGTGCCAGCGCTGGTACCGGGACAGGGGAGTACGAGCAGTACTTC | CASAGTGTGEYEQYF
TRBJ2-3 | - | - | TRBV4-1 | TGCGCCAGCAGCCAAGGGGCACGAGATACGCAGTATTTT | CASSQGARDTQYF
TRBJ2-1 | - | - | TRBV2 | TGTGCCAGCAGTGTGTCCGGTTACAATGAGCAGTTCTTC | CASSVSGYNEQFF
TRBJ1-4 | - | - | TRBV28 | TGTGCCAGCAGTAGCATCAAAATGGACAGCAAAAACGAAAAACTGTTTTTT | CASSSIKMDSKNEKLFF
TRBJ1-1 | - | TRBD1 | TRBV5-4 | TGTGCCAGCAGCCCTCGGGACAGGGGCACTGAAGCTTTCTTT | CASSPRDRGTEAFF
TRBJ2-7 | - | - | TRBV7-2 | TGTGCCAGCAGCTTAAGTTGGTTGCAGACCTACGAGCAGTACTTC | CASSLSWLQTYEQYF